The T cell receptor (beta chain) under discussion was sequenced for a study of shared clonotypes between healthy human individuals. Study overall: The donor pool was made up of a couple of women and a few men aged 18 to 49.

The CDR3 spans 14 residues. Trimming took off 6 bases at V and 7 bases at J, with 19 bases between the two ends. CDR1 and CDR2 (germline): MDHEN, SYDVKM. Several immunoSEQ 96-well plates shared each subset's DNA, each plate a replicate. Method: immunoSEQ multiplex PCR; TCRdb's copy keeps in-frame clones and lacks some. There are about 510,000 clones in the sample; roughly 78% occur only once, and around 13% lies in the top ten. Sequenced: PBMCs. The sequence was collected from a woman in her thirties or forties in good health. Some clones in this sample may be carry-over from other donors' samples. The chain employs TRBV28 and TRBJ2-7, with a weak D call TRBD1 (7 bases). CDR3 bases: TGTGCCAGCAGCGCCGGGGGACAGAATGGGGAGCAGTACTTC. Amino acid sequence: CASSAGGQNGEQYF.